This entry describes one T cell receptor beta chain. Assay: immunoSEQ multiplex PCR; the TCRdb copy retains only in-frame clones and omits some. The sample lists approximately 120,000 clones, approximately 74% seen once, with more than 5% in the top ten. Trimming at V came to 10 bases and at J to 2 bases, leaving 9 bases not matched to a gene. The length of the CDR3 is 14 residues. The germline gives CDR1 LNHDA, CDR2 SQIVND (reference sequence). The data stem from a study of blood T cell repertoires in COVID-19. This clonotype was sampled from a man aged 55 to 70 with acute or convalescent COVID-19. The sequencing input was peripheral blood. The V and J genes are TRBV19 and TRBJ2-7; 9 bases are a match to TRBD2. The DNA for the CDR3 is TGTGCCACCAAAGGGGTAGCGGGGGCCTACGAGCAGTACTTC. This gives the protein CATKGVAGAYEQYF.